This TCR beta chain was sequenced for a study of blood T cells in healthy people across ages. It was with a sample-barcoded 5' primer and a J-beta primer mix that a second PCR of roughly 7 to 12 cycles was run. TCRdb recomputed calls from the 5' RACE reads with MiXCR, one row per CDR3 protein. The top ten hold approximately 3.3% of the sample, which has fewer than 600,000 distinct CDR3 sequences, about 28% seen once. This clonotype was seen only a few times. CDR3 length equals 13 residues. The V gene's germline CDR1 is MGHDK and CDR2 SYGVNS. The V end lost 8 bases, the J end lost 5 bases, and 15 bases lay between the germline ends. This sample was shared with a second study, whose subject was T cells of mothers and their children.

Sequenced: blood. The sequence was collected from a boy aged 2 to 10 in good health. The chain is built from TRBV25-1 and TRBJ1-1; D gene unclear. The CDR3 reads CASSRMGRTEAFF. Here the CDR3 DNA reads TGTGCCAGCTCCCGGATGGGCCGGACTGAAGCTTTCTTT.